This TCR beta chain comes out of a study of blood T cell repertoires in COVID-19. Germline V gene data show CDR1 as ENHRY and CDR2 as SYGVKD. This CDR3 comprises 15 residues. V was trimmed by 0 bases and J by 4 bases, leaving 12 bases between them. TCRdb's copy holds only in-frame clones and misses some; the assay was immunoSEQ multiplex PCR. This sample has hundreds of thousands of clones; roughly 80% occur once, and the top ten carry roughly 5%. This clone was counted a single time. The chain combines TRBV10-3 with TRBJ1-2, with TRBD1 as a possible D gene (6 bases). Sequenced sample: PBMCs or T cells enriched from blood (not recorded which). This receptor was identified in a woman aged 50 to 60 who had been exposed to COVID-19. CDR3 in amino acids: CAISESGQGTYGYTF. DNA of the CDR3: TGTGCCATCAGTGAGTCGGGGCAGGGGACCTATGGCTACACCTTC.